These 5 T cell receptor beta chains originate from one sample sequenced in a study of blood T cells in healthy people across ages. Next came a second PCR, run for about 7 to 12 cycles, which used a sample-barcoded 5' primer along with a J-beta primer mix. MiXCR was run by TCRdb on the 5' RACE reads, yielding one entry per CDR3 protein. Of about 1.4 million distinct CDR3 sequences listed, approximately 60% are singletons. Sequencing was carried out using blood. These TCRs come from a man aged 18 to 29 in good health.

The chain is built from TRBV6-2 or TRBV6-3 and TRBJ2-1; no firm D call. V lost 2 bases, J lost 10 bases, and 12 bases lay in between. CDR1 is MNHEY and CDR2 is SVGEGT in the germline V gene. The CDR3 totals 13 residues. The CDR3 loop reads CASSYQIWAEQFF. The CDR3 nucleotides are TGTGCCAGCAGTTACCAGATATGGGCCGAGCAGTTCTTC.

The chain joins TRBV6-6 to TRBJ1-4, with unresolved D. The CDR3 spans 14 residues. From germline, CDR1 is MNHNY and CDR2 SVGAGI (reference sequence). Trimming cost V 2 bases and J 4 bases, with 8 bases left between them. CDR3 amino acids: CASSYARSNEKLFF. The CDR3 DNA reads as TGTGCCAGCAGTTACGCCAGAAGTAATGAAAAACTGTTTTTT.

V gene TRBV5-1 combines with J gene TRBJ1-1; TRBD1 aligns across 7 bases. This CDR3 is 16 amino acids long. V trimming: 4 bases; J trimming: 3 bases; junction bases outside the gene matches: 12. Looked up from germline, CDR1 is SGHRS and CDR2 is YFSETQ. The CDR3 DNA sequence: TGCGCCAGCAGCATCACCCCGACAGGGTTGGACACTGAAGCTTTCTTT. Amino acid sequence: CASSITPTGLDTEAFF.

The CDR3: CASSEIGFEKLFF. The CDR3 nucleotides read TGTGCCAGCAGTGAAATTGGGTTTGAAAAACTGTTTTTT. The J gene is TRBJ1-4, the V gene TRBV6-1; D gene unclear. The CDR3 sequence is 13 residues long. Germline CDR1 reads MNHNS; CDR2 reads SASEGT. V gave up 2 bases and J gave up 7 bases, with 8 bases separating them.

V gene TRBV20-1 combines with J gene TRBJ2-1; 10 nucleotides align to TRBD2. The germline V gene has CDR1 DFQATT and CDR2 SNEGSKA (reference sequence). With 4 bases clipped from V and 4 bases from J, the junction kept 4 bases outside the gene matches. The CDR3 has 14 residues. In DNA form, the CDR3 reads TGCAGTGCTAAACTAGCGGGACGATACAATGAGCAGTTCTTC. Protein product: CSAKLAGRYNEQFF.